Shown below are 4 T cell receptor beta chains from a single sample sequenced in a study of blood T cell repertoires in COVID-19. Repertoires were generated with immunoSEQ multiplex PCR, while TCRdb's copy carries only in-frame clones and drops some. This sample yields 400,000 or so clones, of which about 87% are seen a single time; roughly 0.87% belongs to the top ten. The sequencing input was peripheral blood. These receptors all stem from a man in his late teens or twenties with COVID-19, enrolled during active disease.

This clone has more than one count but fewer than ten. This rearrangement joins TRBV6-1 to TRBJ2-7, with D possibly matching TRBD1 (5 bases). V gave up 2 bases and J gave up 2 bases, with 13 bases separating them. This CDR3 is 15 amino acids long. The V gene's germline CDR1 is MNHNS and CDR2 SASEGT. CDR3 region: CASSEFRQQTYEQYF. CDR3 DNA sequence: TGTGCCAGCAGTGAATTTAGACAGCAGACCTACGAGCAGTACTTC.

The chain recombines TRBV19 with TRBJ1-5, with D possibly matching TRBD1 (5 bases). CDR1 is LNHDA and CDR2 is SQIVND in the germline V gene (reference sequence). Trimming pared 4 bases from V and 6 bases from J, leaving 13 bases between. This CDR3 has 14 amino acids. The CDR3 protein is CASSSQGFGQPQHF. The CDR3 DNA reads as TGTGCCAGTAGTAGTCAGGGTTTTGGTCAGCCCCAGCATTTT.

V and J are TRBV5-6 and TRBJ2-7; 8 bases map to TRBD2. Germline V gene sequence: CDR1 SGHDT, CDR2 YYEEEE. The CDR3 is 15 residues long. V trimming: 0 bases; J trimming: 3 bases; junction bases outside the gene matches: 5. CDR3 DNA: TGTGCCAGCAGCTTGGGGGATAGCGGGGTCTACGAGCAGTACTTC. Its protein product is CASSLGDSGVYEQYF.

The chain has TRBV19 and TRBJ2-2; possibly TRBD2 for D (6 bases). Trimming pared 8 bases from V and 0 bases from J, leaving 10 bases between. CDR3 length: 14 residues. The germline V gene has CDR1 LNHDA and CDR2 SQIVND (reference sequence). The CDR3 bases are TGTGCCAGTTCTAGCGCACCGAACACCGGGGAGCTGTTTTTT. Its translation: CASSSAPNTGELFF.